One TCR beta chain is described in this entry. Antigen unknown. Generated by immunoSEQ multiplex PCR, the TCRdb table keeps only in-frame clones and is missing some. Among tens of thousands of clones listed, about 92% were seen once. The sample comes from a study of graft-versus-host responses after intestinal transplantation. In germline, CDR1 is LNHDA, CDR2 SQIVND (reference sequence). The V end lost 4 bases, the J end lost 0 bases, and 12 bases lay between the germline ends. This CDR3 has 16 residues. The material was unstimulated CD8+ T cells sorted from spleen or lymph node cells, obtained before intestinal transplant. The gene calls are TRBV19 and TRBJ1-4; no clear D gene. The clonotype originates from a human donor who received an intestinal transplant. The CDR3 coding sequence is TGTGCCAGTAGTAGAGGGAGTCTGTCAACTAATGAAAAACTGTTTTTT. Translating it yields CASSRGSLSTNEKLFF.